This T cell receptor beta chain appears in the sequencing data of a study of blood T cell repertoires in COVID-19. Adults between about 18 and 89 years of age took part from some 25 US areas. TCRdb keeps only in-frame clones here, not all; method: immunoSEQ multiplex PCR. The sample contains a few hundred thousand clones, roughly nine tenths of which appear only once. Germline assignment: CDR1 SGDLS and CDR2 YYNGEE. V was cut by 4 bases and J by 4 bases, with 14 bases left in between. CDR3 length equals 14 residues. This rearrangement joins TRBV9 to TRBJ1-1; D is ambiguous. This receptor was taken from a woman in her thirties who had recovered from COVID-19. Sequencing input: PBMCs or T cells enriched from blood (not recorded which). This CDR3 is CASSPRLRATEAFF. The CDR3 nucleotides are TGTGCCAGCAGCCCCAGACTGAGGGCCACTGAAGCTTTCTTT. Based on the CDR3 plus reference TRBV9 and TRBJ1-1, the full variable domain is DSGVTQTPKHLITATGQRVTLRCSPRSGDLSVYWYQQSLDQGLQFLIQYYNGEERAKGNILERFSAQQFPDLHSELNLSSLELGDSALYFCASSPRLRATEAFFGQGTRLTVV.